This T cell receptor (beta chain) emerged from a study of post-analysis software for immune sequencing data. Looking at the study overall: The disease courses spanned relapsing-remitting, secondary progressive and progressive-relapsing forms of multiple sclerosis. Study results and limitations: TRBV5-6, TRBV5-1 and TRBV20-1 belonged to a set of roughly five TRBV segments that were more frequent in patients than controls.

This CDR3 comprises 15 residues. Germline CDR1 reads LGHNA; CDR2 reads YNFKEQ. Trimming shortened V by 3 bases and J by 0 bases, and 9 bases separated the two germline ends. A note on this clonotype: Its specificity is not known.

Prepared TCR beta cDNA libraries contained unique molecular identifiers. From the PCR reads, TCRdb called clonotypes with MiXCR, one entry per CDR3 protein. The data hold hundreds of thousands of distinct CDR3 sequences, with under 55% observed a single time. Sequencing was done on a sample of blood. The chain carries TRBV4-2 and TRBJ1-5, with a tentative D call TRBD1 (5 bases). The origin of this receptor is a girl aged 10-17 years with multiple sclerosis. The CDR3 region has the DNA TGTGCCAGCAGCCACAGGGAGAGTAGCAATCAGCCCCAGCATTTT. Its translation: CASSHRESSNQPQHF.